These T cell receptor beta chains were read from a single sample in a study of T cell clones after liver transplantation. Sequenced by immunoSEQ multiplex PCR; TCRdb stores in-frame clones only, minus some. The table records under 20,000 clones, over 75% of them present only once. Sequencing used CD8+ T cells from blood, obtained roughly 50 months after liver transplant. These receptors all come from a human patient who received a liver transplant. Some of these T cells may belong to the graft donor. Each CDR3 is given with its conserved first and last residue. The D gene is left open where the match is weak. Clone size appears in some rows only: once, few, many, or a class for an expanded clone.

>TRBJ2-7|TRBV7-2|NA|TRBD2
CASSSGGLAVYEQYF
TGTGCCAGCAGCTCCGGGGGACTAGCGGTCTACGAGCAGTACTTC
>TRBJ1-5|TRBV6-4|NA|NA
CASSDRPLGEKSINHQPQHF
TGTGCCAGCAGTGACCGCCCTCTCGGTGAGAAGTCAATCAACCATCAGCCCCAGCATTTT
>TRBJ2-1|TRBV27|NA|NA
CASAGGGSYNEQFF
TGTGCCAGCGCCGGTGGGGGCTCCTACAATGAGCAGTTCTTC
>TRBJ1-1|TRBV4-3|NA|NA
CASSQDGVGGPTTEAFF
TGCGCCAGCAGCCAAGATGGGGTAGGGGGTCCTACTACTGAAGCTTTCTTT
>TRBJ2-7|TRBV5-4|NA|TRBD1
CASSLGQGAYEQYF
TGTGCCAGCAGCTTGGGGCAGGGGGCCTACGAGCAGTACTTC
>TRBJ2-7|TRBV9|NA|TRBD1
CASSPGQGFEQYF
TGTGCCAGCAGCCCGGGACAGGGGTTCGAGCAGTACTTC
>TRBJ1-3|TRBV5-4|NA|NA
CASSLVPDAGNTIYF
TGTGCCAGCAGCTTGGTACCCGATGCTGGAAACACCATATATTTT
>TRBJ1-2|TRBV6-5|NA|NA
CASSYSEGANYGYTF
TGTGCCAGCAGTTACTCCGAGGGGGCTAACTATGGCTACACCTTC
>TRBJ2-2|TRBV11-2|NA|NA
CASRSGHFNTGELFF
TGTGCCAGCAGGTCGGGACATTTCAACACCGGGGAGCTGTTTTTT
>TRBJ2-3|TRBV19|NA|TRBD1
CASRQGNTDTQYF
TGTGCCAGTAGACAGGGGAATACAGATACGCAGTATTTT
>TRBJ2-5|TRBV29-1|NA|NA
CSVVGQILVETQYF
TGCAGCGTTGTCGGCCAGATACTTGTGGAGACCCAGTACTTC
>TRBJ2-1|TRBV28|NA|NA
CASSFLRDDNEQFF
TGTGCCAGCAGTTTTCTGCGGGATGACAATGAGCAGTTCTTC
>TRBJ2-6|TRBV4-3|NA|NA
CASSQDTGSGANVLTF
TGCGCCAGCAGCCAAGATACGGGGTCTGGGGCCAACGTCCTGACTTTC
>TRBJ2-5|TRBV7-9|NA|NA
CASTGDETQETQYF
TGTGCCAGCACCGGGGATGAGACCCAAGAGACCCAGTACTTC
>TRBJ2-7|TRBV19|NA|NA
CASSDRYLYEQYF
TGTGCCAGTAGTGACAGGTATCTCTACGAGCAGTACTTC
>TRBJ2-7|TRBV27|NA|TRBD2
CASSPVAGGAYEQYF
TGTGCCAGCAGTCCCGTAGCGGGAGGAGCCTACGAGCAGTACTTC
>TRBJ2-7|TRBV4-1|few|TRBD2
CASSLAGRSSYEQYF
TGCGCCAGCAGCCTAGCGGGGCGAAGCTCCTACGAGCAGTACTTC
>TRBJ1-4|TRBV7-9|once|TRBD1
CASSQLTGGDEKLFF
TGTGCCAGCAGCCAATTGACAGGGGGCGACGAAAAACTGTTTTTT
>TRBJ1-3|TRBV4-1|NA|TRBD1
CASSQTGDGNTIYF
TGCGCCAGCAGCCAAACAGGGGATGGAAACACCATATATTTT
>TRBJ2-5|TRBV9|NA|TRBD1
CASSAGTGGLETQYF
TGTGCCAGCAGCGCAGGGACAGGGGGCCTGGAGACCCAGTACTTC
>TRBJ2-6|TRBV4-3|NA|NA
CASSQDGGGPSGANVLTF
TGCGCCAGCAGCCAAGATGGGGGGGGCCCTTCTGGGGCCAACGTCCTGACTTTC
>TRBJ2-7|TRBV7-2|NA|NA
CASSWGGQSSYEQYF
TGTGCCAGCAGCTGGGGGGGACAGAGCTCCTACGAGCAGTACTTC
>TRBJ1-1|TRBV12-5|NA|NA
CASATNTEAFF
TGTGCTAGTGCCACGAACACTGAAGCTTTCTTT
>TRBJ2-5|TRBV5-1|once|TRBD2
CASKLAGGQETQYF
TGCGCCAGCAAACTAGCGGGGGGGCAAGAGACCCAGTACTTC
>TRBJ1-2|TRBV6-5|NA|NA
CASSYRQLGGYTF
TGTGCCAGCAGTTACAGGCAGCTGGGAGGCTACACCTTC
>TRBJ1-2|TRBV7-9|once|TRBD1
CASSSTGGVHGYTF
TGTGCCAGCAGCTCAACAGGGGGCGTCCATGGCTACACCTTC
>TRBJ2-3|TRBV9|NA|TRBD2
CASSDGLAGGSDTQYF
TGTGCCAGCAGCGACGGACTAGCGGGGGGGAGTGATACGCAGTATTTT
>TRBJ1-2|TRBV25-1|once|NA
CASSEDWGPYGYTF
TGTGCCAGCAGTGAGGATTGGGGACCCTATGGCTACACCTTC
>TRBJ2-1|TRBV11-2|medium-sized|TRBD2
CASSLAASGSTYEQFF
TGTGCCAGCAGCTTAGCCGCTAGCGGGAGTACCTATGAGCAGTTCTTC
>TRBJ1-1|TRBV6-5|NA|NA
CASSPRGEGEAFF
TGTGCCAGCAGTCCCCGGGGCGAGGGTGAAGCTTTCTTT
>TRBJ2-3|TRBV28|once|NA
CASSLQATSTDTQYF
TGTGCCAGCAGTTTACAAGCGACTAGCACAGATACGCAGTATTTT
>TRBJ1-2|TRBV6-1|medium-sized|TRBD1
CASSETGATNYGYTF
TGTGCCAGCAGTGAAACAGGGGCGACTAACTATGGCTACACCTTC
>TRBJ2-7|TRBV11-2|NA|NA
CATLGGRGVREQYF
TGTGCCACCCTGGGGGGAAGGGGGGTGAGAGAGCAGTACTTC
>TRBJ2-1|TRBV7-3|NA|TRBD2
CASSLASGSRNEQFF
TGTGCCAGCAGCTTAGCTAGCGGGAGTCGTAATGAGCAGTTCTTC
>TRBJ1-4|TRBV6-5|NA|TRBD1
CASSYLRGQTEKLFF
TGTGCCAGCAGTTATCTAAGGGGACAGACTGAAAAACTGTTTTTT
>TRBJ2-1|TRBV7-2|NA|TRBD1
CASRGQGASEQFF
TGTGCCAGCAGGGGGCAGGGGGCGAGTGAGCAGTTCTTC
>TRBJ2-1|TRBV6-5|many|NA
CASSYPDEQFF
TGTGCCAGCAGTTACCCGGATGAGCAGTTCTTC
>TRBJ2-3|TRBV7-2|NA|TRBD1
CASSLSLHLGQGRTDTQYF
TGTGCCAGCAGCCTAAGTTTGCATCTGGGACAGGGGAGGACAGATACGCAGTATTTT
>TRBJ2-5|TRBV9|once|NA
CASSVGGSPLETQYF
TGTGCCAGCAGCGTAGGCGGGTCCCCTTTAGAGACCCAGTACTTC
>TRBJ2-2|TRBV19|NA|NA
CASRAENTGELFF
TGTGCCAGTAGGGCAGAGAACACCGGGGAGCTGTTTTTT
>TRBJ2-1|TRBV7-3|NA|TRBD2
CASSVLAGPWDEQFF
TGTGCCAGCAGCGTCCTAGCGGGACCGTGGGATGAGCAGTTCTTC
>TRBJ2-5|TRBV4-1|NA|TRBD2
CASSQASGIETQYF
TGCGCCAGCAGCCAAGCTAGCGGGATAGAGACCCAGTACTTC
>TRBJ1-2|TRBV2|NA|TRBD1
CASSGDRVHNYGYTF
TGTGCCAGCAGTGGGGACAGGGTTCATAACTATGGCTACACCTTC
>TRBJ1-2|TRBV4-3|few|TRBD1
CASSQDGDSDYGYTF
TGCGCCAGCAGCCAAGATGGGGACAGTGACTATGGCTACACCTTC
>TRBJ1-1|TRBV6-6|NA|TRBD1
CASGTGSTEAFF
TGTGCCTCTGGGACAGGAAGCACTGAAGCTTTCTTT
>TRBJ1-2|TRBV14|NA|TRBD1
CASSPTGDYGYTF
TGTGCCAGCAGCCCTACAGGGGATTATGGCTACACCTTC
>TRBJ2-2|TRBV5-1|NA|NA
CASSLVSTNTGELFF
TGCGCCAGCAGCTTGGTGTCTACTAACACCGGGGAGCTGTTTTTT
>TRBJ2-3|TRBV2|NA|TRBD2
CASGALSGEGTDTQYF
TGTGCCAGCGGGGCCCTTAGCGGGGAGGGCACAGATACGCAGTATTTT
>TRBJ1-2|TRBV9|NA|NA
CASSAEGQGNYGYTF
TGTGCCAGCAGCGCGGAGGGGCAGGGCAACTATGGCTACACCTTC
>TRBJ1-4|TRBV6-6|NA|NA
CASSYGGSEKLFF
TGTGCCAGCAGTTACGGGGGAAGCGAAAAACTGTTTTTT
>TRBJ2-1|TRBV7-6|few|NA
CASSPRGGYTYNEQFF
TGTGCCAGCAGCCCAAGGGGGGGGTATACTTACAATGAGCAGTTCTTC
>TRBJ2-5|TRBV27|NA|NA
CASRGGGEGTQYF
TGTGCCAGCAGGGGGGGTGGCGAAGGGACCCAGTACTTC